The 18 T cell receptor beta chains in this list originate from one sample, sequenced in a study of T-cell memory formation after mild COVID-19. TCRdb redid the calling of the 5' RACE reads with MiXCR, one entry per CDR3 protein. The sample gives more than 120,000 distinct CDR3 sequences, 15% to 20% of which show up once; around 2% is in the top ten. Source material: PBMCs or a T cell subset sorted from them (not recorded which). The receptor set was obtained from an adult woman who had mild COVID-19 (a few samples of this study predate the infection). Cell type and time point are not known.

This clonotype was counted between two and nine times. This CDR3 is CASSPRSGNSPLHF. The CDR3 nucleotides read TGTGCCAGCAGCCCCCGCTCAGGGAATTCACCCCTCCACTTT. J is TRBJ1-6 and V is TRBV11-2, with TRBD1 as a possible D gene (5 bases). The V gene's germline CDR1 is SGHAT and CDR2 FQNNGV. V was shortened by 5 bases and J by 7 bases, with 12 bases between the two germline ends. The CDR3 is made up of 14 amino acids.

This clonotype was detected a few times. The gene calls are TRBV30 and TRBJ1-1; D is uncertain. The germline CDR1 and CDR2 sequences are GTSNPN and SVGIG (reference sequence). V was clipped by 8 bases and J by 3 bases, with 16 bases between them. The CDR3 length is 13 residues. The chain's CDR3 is CAGSAERDTEAFF. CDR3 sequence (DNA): TGTGCCGGATCGGCTGAACGGGACACTGAAGCTTTCTTT.

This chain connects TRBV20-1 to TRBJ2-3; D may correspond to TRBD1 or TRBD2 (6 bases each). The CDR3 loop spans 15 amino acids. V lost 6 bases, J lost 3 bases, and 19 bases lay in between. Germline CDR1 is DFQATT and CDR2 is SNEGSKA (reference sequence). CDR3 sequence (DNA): TGCAGTGCCAGAATGTTCGGGGGCAGAACAGATACGCAGTATTTT. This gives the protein CSARMFGGRTDTQYF.

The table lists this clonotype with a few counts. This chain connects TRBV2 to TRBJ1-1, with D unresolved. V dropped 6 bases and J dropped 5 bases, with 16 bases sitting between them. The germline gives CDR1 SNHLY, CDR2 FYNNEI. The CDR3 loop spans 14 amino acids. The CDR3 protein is CASRGVPGRTEAFF. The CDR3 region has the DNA TGTGCCAGCAGGGGAGTTCCTGGGAGAACTGAAGCTTTCTTT.

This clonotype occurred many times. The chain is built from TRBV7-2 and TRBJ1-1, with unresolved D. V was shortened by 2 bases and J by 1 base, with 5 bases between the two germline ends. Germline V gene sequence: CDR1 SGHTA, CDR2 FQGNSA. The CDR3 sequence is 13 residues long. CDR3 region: CASSLSRNTEAFF. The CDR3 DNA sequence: TGTGCCAGCAGCTTAAGCAGGAACACTGAAGCTTTCTTT.

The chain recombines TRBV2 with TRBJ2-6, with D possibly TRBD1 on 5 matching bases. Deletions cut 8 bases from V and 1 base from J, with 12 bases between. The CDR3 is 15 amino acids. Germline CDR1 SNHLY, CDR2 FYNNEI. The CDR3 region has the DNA TGTGCCAGCGCCGGACAAGTATCTGGGGCCAACGTCCTGACTTTC. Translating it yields CASAGQVSGANVLTF.

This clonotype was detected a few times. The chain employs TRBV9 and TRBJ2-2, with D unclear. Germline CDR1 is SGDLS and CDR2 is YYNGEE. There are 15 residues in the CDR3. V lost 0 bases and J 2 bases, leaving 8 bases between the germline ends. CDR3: CASSVGPVNTGELFF. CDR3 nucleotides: TGTGCCAGCAGCGTAGGGCCAGTCAACACCGGGGAGCTGTTTTTT.

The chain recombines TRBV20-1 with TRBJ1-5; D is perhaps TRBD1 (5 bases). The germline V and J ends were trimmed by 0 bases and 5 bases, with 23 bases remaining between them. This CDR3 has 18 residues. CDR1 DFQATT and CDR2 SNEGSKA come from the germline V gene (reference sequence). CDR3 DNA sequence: TGCAGTGCTAGAGATGCGTCAGGGCCCTCCGGCTTGTATCAGCCCCAGCATTTT. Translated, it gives CSARDASGPSGLYQPQHF.

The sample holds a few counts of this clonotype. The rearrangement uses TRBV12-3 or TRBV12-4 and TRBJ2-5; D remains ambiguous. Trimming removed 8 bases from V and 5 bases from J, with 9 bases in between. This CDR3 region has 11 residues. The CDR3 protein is CASASLETQYF. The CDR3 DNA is TGTGCCAGCGCTTCCTTGGAGACCCAGTACTTC.

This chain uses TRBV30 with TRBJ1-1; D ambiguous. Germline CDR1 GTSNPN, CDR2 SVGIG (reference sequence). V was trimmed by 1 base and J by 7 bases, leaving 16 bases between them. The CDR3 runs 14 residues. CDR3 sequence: CAWSGIASGLEAFF. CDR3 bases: TGTGCCTGGAGTGGTATTGCCTCCGGGCTTGAAGCTTTCTTT.

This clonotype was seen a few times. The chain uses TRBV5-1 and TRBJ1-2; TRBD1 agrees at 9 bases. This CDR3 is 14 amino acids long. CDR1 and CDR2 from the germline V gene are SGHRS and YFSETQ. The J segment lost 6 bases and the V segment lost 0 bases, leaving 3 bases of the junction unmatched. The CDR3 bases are TGCGCCAGCAGCTTGGGGGACAGGGACGATGGCTACACCTTC. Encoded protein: CASSLGDRDDGYTF.

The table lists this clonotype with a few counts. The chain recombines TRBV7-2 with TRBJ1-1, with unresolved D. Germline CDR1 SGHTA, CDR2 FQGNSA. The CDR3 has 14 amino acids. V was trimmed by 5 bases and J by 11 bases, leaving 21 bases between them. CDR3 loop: CASSPGGPLLGAFF. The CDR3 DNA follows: TGTGCCAGCAGCCCAGGAGGCCCCCTCTTAGGGGCTTTCTTT.

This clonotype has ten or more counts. The CDR3 protein is CASSLEPGDTEAFF. In DNA form, the CDR3 reads TGCGCCAGCAGCTTGGAACCCGGGGACACTGAAGCTTTCTTT. J is TRBJ1-1 and V is TRBV5-1; no clear D gene. The CDR3 consists of 14 residues. Trimming stripped 0 bases from V and 3 bases from J, with 9 bases between. Germline CDR1 is SGHRS and CDR2 is YFSETQ.

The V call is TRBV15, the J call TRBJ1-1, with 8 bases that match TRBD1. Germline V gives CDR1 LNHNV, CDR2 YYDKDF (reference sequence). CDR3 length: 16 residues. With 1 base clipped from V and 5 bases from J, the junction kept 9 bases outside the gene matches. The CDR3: CATSRGWQGAGTEAFF. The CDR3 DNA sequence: TGTGCCACCAGCAGAGGTTGGCAGGGGGCTGGTACTGAAGCTTTCTTT.

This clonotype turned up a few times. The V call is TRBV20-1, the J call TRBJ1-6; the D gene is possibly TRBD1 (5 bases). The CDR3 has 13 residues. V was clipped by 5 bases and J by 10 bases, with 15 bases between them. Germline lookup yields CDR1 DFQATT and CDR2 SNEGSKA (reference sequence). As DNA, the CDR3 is TGCAGTGCTCTCACAGGAAGGTACTCACCCCTCCACTTT. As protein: CSALTGRYSPLHF.

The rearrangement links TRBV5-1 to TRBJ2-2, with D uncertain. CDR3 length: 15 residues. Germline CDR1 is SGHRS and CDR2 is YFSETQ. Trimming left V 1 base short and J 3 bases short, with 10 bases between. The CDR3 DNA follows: TGCGCCAGCAGCTTGTCAGACTCTCACACCGGGGAGCTGTTTTTT. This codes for CASSLSDSHTGELFF.

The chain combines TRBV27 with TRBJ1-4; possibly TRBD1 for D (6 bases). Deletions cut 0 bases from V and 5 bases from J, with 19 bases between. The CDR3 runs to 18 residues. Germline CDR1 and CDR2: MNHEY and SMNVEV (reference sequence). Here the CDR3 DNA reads TGTGCCAGCAGTTTATCCCCTCTCCCCGGGACAAGGAATGAAAAACTGTTTTTT. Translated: CASSLSPLPGTRNEKLFF.

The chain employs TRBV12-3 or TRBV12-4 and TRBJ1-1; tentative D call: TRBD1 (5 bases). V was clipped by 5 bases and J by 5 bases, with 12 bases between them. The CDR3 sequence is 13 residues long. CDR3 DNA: TGTGCCAGCAGTGCGGCGGGGGGTACTGAAGCTTTCTTT. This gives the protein CASSAAGGTEAFF.